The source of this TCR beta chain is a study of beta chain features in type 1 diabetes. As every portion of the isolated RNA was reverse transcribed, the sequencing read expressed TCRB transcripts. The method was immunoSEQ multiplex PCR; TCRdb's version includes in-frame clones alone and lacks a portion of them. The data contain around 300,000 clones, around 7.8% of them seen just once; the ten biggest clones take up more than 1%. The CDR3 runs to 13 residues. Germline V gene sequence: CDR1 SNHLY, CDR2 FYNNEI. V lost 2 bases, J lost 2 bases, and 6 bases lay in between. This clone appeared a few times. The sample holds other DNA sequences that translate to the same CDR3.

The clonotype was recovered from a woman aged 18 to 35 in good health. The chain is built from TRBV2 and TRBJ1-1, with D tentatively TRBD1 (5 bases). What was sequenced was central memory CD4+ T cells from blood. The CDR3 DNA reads TGTGCCAGCAGTGAAAGGGGTAACACTGAAGCTTTCTTT. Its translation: CASSERGNTEAFF.